Shown below are 27 T cell receptor beta chains from a single sample sequenced in a study of PD-L1 blockade in urothelial cancer. The time point is: pretreatment peripheral blood. TCRdb keeps only in-frame clones here, not all; method: immunoSEQ multiplex PCR. Of roughly 54,000 clones in the sample, approximately 88% were seen once. Sequencing was performed on PBMCs, taken around atezolizumab (anti-PD-L1) treatment. The receptors come from a woman aged 55 to 70 with urothelial cancer.

The chain carries TRBV28 and TRBJ2-7; TRBD1 agrees at 7 bases. The CDR3 consists of 16 residues. After removal of 6 bases from V and 2 bases from J, the junction contained 13 bases not matched to a gene. Germline assignment: CDR1 MDHEN and CDR2 SYDVKM. CDR3 coding DNA: TGTGCCAGCAGCCGTCGACAGGGTAAGGGGACCTACGAGCAGTACTTC. This encodes CASSRRQGKGTYEQYF.

This clone was counted a few times. The CDR3 bases are TGTGCCAGCAGCTCCCGGGTAGGGAACACTGAAGCTTTCTTT. Protein product: CASSSRVGNTEAFF. The V call is TRBV11-2, the J call TRBJ1-1, with D hard to call. Trimming removed 4 bases at V and 1 base at J, with 10 bases between. CDR3 length: 14 amino acids. Germline V gene data show CDR1 as SGHAT and CDR2 as FQNNGV.

The rearrangement links TRBV7-3 to TRBJ1-5, with D uncertain. V lost 2 bases, J lost 10 bases, and 18 bases lay in between. CDR1 and CDR2 from the germline V gene are SGHTA and FQGTGA. The CDR3 extends over 15 amino acids. Written as DNA, the CDR3 is TGTGCCAGCAGCTTACAGGCAAGTAGAGTGTATCCCCAGCATTTT. Protein sequence: CASSLQASRVYPQHF.

The V and J genes are TRBV6-1 and TRBJ2-7; 8 bases agree with TRBD1. CDR1 is MNHNS, CDR2 SASEGT, per germline. The CDR3 runs 16 residues. J gave up 5 bases and V 3 bases, and 12 bases lay outside the gene matches. CDR3 residues: CASSDRIGQGGDEQYF. The CDR3 coding sequence is TGTGCCAGCAGTGACCGAATAGGACAGGGTGGGGACGAGCAGTACTTC.

V usage is TRBV4-1 and J usage is TRBJ2-7, with 9 bases matching TRBD2. CDR1 MGHRA and CDR2 YSYEKL come from the germline V gene. Trimming removed 1 base from V and 9 bases from J; junction bases left unmatched: 13. This CDR3 is built from 16 residues. The CDR3 nucleotides are TGCGCCAGCAGCCAAGTTACACTCCGGGGCGGGGGGGTGCAGTACTTC. Its protein is CASSQVTLRGGGVQYF.

The chain combines TRBV20-1 with TRBJ2-1; D remains ambiguous. Between the trimmed V and J ends, which lost 6 bases and 9 bases, there was a span of 12 bases. Germline CDR1 and CDR2: DFQATT and SNEGSKA (reference sequence). This CDR3 contains 11 residues. CDR3 region: CSAKKVAEQFF. In nucleotides, the CDR3 is TGCAGTGCGAAGAAGGTAGCTGAGCAGTTCTTC.

The rearrangement joins TRBV6-6 to TRBJ2-7, with 9 bases identical to TRBD1. With 6 bases clipped from V and 5 bases from J, the junction kept 8 bases outside the gene matches. This CDR3 spans 14 amino acids. Germline CDR1 and CDR2: MNHNY and SVGAGI (reference sequence). The CDR3 bases are TGTGCCAGCAGAAGACCGGGACAGGGAAACGAGCAGTACTTC. Residues: CASRRPGQGNEQYF.

The CDR3, as DNA: TGTGCCAGCAGCCTATATTTAGGACTAGCGGGAGGGCCGGGCACCGGGGAGCTGTTTTTT. It specifies CASSLYLGLAGGPGTGELFF. The chain combines TRBV27 with TRBJ2-2; 15 nucleotides line up with TRBD2. CDR1 and CDR2 from the germline V gene are MNHEY and SMNVEV (reference sequence). The CDR3 has 20 residues. Unmatched junction bases numbered 15, after V lost 6 bases and J lost 4 bases.

The rearrangement links TRBV7-5 to TRBJ1-5; the D segment call TRBD1 is taken from the table without a DNA check. TRBV7-5 constitutes a pseudogene. The CDR3 consists of 17 residues. The CDR3 bases are TGTGCCAGAAGTTCTTGGACAGGAAATGAGGGCAATCAGCCCCAGCATTTT. This translates into CARSSWTGNEGNQPQHF.

Here the CDR3 DNA reads TGTGCCAGCAGCTTAATAGCGGGTGACGATACGCAGTATTTT. This sequence encodes CASSLIAGDDTQYF. This rearrangement joins TRBV7-3 to TRBJ2-3; the match to TRBD2 covers 7 bases. Germline assignment: CDR1 SGHTA and CDR2 FQGTGA. Germline trimming cut 1 base from V and 6 bases from J; bases unmatched to any gene: 4. CDR3 length: 14 residues.

The chain has TRBV18 and TRBJ1-1, with D perhaps TRBD1 (5 bases). The length of the CDR3 is 15 residues. From germline, CDR1 is KGHSH and CDR2 LQKENI. The V end lost 5 bases, the J end lost 1 base, and 14 bases lay between the germline ends. The CDR3 nucleotides read TGTGCCAGCTCAGAGGCGACAGCGAGGAACACTGAAGCTTTCTTT. It codes for CASSEATARNTEAFF. The complete variable domain, with remaining parts taken from reference TRBV18 and TRBJ1-1, reads NAGVMQNPRHLVRRRGQEARLRCSPMKGHSHVYWYRQLPEEGLKFMVYLQKENIIDESGMPKERFSAEFPKEGPSILRIQQVVRGDSAAYFCASSEATARNTEAFFGQGTRLTVV.

The chain employs TRBV7-2 and TRBJ2-7; 7 positions agree with TRBD1. Germline V gene sequence: CDR1 SGHTA, CDR2 FQGNSA. This CDR3 has 17 residues. Trimming cost V 5 bases and J 6 bases; bases outside gene matches: 19. CDR3 region: CASSVYGTVLSAGEQYF. The CDR3 DNA follows: TGTGCCAGCAGCGTCTACGGGACAGTGCTTTCGGCAGGCGAGCAGTACTTC.

The chain carries TRBV18 and TRBJ2-5, with TRBD1 matching over 8 bases. V lost 2 bases and J lost 0; bases outside the gene matches: 2. The CDR3 sequence is 15 residues long. In germline, CDR1 is KGHSH, CDR2 LQKENI. Written as DNA, the CDR3 is TGTGCCAGCTCACCAGGACAGGGCCACCAAGAGACCCAGTACTTC. Translating gives CASSPGQGHQETQYF.

The chain carries TRBV15 and TRBJ2-1; the match to TRBD2 covers 10 bases. The germline V gene has CDR1 LNHNV and CDR2 YYDKDF (reference sequence). The CDR3 extends over 15 amino acids. With V trimmed by 0 bases and J by 10 bases, 6 bases remained unmatched. The CDR3 coding sequence is TGTGCCACCAGCAGAGATAGGCTAGCGGGGGCCGAGCAGTTCTTC. Translating it yields CATSRDRLAGAEQFF.

The gene calls are TRBV29-1 and TRBJ2-7; D call uncertain. This CDR3 is built from 14 residues. CDR1 SQVTM and CDR2 ANQGSEA come from the germline V gene. The ends were cut back, 4 bases at V and 0 bases at J, with 13 bases in the middle. The chain's CDR3 is CSVVERISSYEQYF. The CDR3, as DNA: TGCAGCGTTGTGGAGAGAATCAGCTCCTACGAGCAGTACTTC.

J is TRBJ2-1 and V is TRBV19; D might be TRBD2 (6 bases). CDR1 LNHDA and CDR2 SQIVND come from the germline V gene (reference sequence). The length of the CDR3 is 15 residues. V was trimmed by 1 base and J by 4 bases, leaving 11 bases between them. The CDR3 DNA is TGTGCCAGTAGTATAGTGGGGGGTCGGTACAATGAGCAGTTCTTC. It codes for CASSIVGGRYNEQFF. Complete variable domain (other parts from reference TRBV19 and TRBJ2-1): DGGITQSPKYLFRKEGQNVTLSCEQNLNHDAMYWYRQDPGQGLRLIYYSQIVNDFQKGDIAEGYSVSREKKESFPLTVTSAQKNPTAFYLCASSIVGGRYNEQFFGPGTRLTVL.

The rearrangement joins TRBV7-9 to TRBJ2-7, with a possible D match to TRBD2 (5 bases). Germline V CDR1 and CDR2: SEHNR, FQNEAQ (reference sequence). V was trimmed by 1 base and J by 4 bases, leaving 8 bases between them. The CDR3 length is 13 residues. In DNA, the CDR3 is TGTGCCAGCAGCTTAGTGGGCGGGTACGAGCAGTACTTC. Protein product: CASSLVGGYEQYF.

This clone was recorded a few times. The chain combines TRBV20-1 with TRBJ1-1, with D possibly being TRBD1 (5 bases). Trimming took 5 bases from V and 6 from J, leaving 10 bases between them. This CDR3 has 11 amino acids. From germline, CDR1 is DFQATT and CDR2 SNEGSKA (reference sequence). CDR3 nucleotides: TGCAGTGCTGCGGGGACGTCTGAAGCTTTCTTT. This encodes CSAAGTSEAFF.

The chain links TRBV9 to TRBJ1-4, with D tentatively TRBD1 (6 bases). This CDR3 has 14 residues. V lost 4 bases and J lost 5, with 12 bases in between. Per the germline V gene, CDR1 is SGDLS and CDR2 is YYNGEE. In nucleotides, the CDR3 is TGTGCCAGCAGCTCAGACAGGACAAATGAAAAACTGTTTTTT. Amino acids: CASSSDRTNEKLFF. The entire variable domain, with the rest obtained from reference TRBV9 and TRBJ1-4, is as follows: DSGVTQTPKHLITATGQRVTLRCSPRSGDLSVYWYQQSLDQGLQFLIQYYNGEERAKGNILERFSAQQFPDLHSELNLSSLELGDSALYFCASSSDRTNEKLFFGSGTQLSVL.

CDR3 DNA: TGTGCCACCAGCAGAGATCCGGACAGGGGAGAGACCCAGTACTTC. Protein: CATSRDPDRGETQYF. V and J are TRBV15 and TRBJ2-5; 9 bases line up with TRBD1. Germline V gene data show CDR1 as LNHNV and CDR2 as YYDKDF (reference sequence). The J segment lost 4 bases and the V segment lost 0 bases, leaving 3 bases of the junction unmatched. The CDR3 is made up of 15 amino acids.

This clone was observed a handful of times. The chain is built from TRBV19 and TRBJ1-1, with 7 bases matching TRBD1. CDR1 is LNHDA and CDR2 is SQIVND in the germline V gene (reference sequence). V trimming: 4 bases; J trimming: 3 bases; junction bases outside the gene matches: 2. This CDR3 is built from 13 residues. This chain's CDR3 is CASSRDSYTEAFF. CDR3 nucleotide sequence: TGTGCCAGTAGTAGGGACAGTTACACTGAAGCTTTCTTT. Based on the CDR3 plus reference TRBV19 and TRBJ1-1, the full variable domain is DGGITQSPKYLFRKEGQNVTLSCEQNLNHDAMYWYRQDPGQGLRLIYYSQIVNDFQKGDIAEGYSVSREKKESFPLTVTSAQKNPTAFYLCASSRDSYTEAFFGQGTRLTVV.

This clone showed up just a few times. The chain links TRBV10-3 to TRBJ1-2; D perhaps matches TRBD1 (6 bases). The CDR3 sequence is 14 residues long. Deletions cut 10 bases from V and 4 bases from J, with 19 bases between. CDR1 and CDR2 (germline): ENHRY, SYGVKD. Here the CDR3 DNA reads TGTGCCACCTCACAAGGGGGAAGTGCCTATGGCTACACCTTC. Translating gives CATSQGGSAYGYTF.

The rearrangement links TRBV7-9 to TRBJ1-3; tentative D call: TRBD1 (5 bases). This CDR3 has 15 residues. The germline V gene encodes CDR1 SEHNR and CDR2 FQNEAQ (reference sequence). V was clipped by 2 bases and J by 1 base, with 9 bases between them. Written as DNA, the CDR3 is TGTGCCAGCAGCTTACTCGGGGGGTCTGGAAACACCATATATTTT. Its protein product is CASSLLGGSGNTIYF.

V is TRBV7-9 and J is TRBJ2-7; D ambiguous. Germline V gene sequence: CDR1 SEHNR, CDR2 FQNEAQ (reference sequence). This CDR3 is built from 13 residues. V was clipped by 4 bases and J by 6 bases, with 13 bases between them. CDR3 DNA: TGTGCCAGCAGCTCACCAGTCCGTGCCGAGCAGTACTTC. Protein product: CASSSPVRAEQYF.

V gene TRBV5-4 combines with J gene TRBJ2-3; 13 bases match TRBD2. Losses at the gene ends were 4 bases for V and 1 base for J; bases not matched to a gene: 3. There are 16 residues in the CDR3. The V gene's germline CDR1 is SGHNT and CDR2 YYREEE (reference sequence). The CDR3 DNA reads as TGTGCCAGCAGCCAAGGACTAGCGGGGGGCACAGATACGCAGTATTTT. Its translation is CASSQGLAGGTDTQYF.

The chain joins TRBV5-1 to TRBJ2-3; TRBD1 aligns across 9 bases. This CDR3 comprises 16 residues. Germline V gene data show CDR1 as SGHRS and CDR2 as YFSETQ. Germline trimming cut 0 bases from V and 4 bases from J; bases unmatched to any gene: 6. DNA for the CDR3: TGCGCCAGCAGCTTGGGAACAGGGGGCGGTCCAGATACGCAGTATTTT. Residues: CASSLGTGGGPDTQYF.

V and J are TRBV12-5 and TRBJ2-1; 13 bases are shared with TRBD2. The V and J ends lost 9 bases and 12 bases, in that order; junction bases with no gene match: 5. Per germline, CDR1 LGHNT and CDR2 FRNRAP. The CDR3 is 12 residues long. The CDR3 loop reads CASGLAGVVQFF. The CDR3 DNA reads as TGTGCTAGCGGACTAGCGGGGGTTGTGCAGTTCTTC.